Shown below are 26 T cell receptor beta chains from a single sample sequenced in a study of regulatory T cells in long-lasting Graves disease. Arm-PCR with iRepertoire HTBI primers amplified the CDR3 regions for these TCR beta libraries. From the multiplex PCR reads, TCRdb called clonotypes with MiXCR, one entry per CDR3 protein. The sample contains about 420,000 distinct CDR3 sequences, about a sixth of which appear only once. As for time point: newly diagnosed GD, antithyroid drugs for less than 3 months. The authors made the TCR library using RNA they extracted from PBMCs. Separately, the same data were catalogued under a study of T cells in Graves' hyperthyroidism and ophthalmopathy.

The sequencing used peripheral blood mononuclear cells (PBMCs), collected at new diagnosis, from a patient treated with antithyroid drugs. The receptor set was obtained from a woman under 30 with Graves disease.

This clonotype occurred many times. The chain joins TRBV15 to TRBJ1-2; D is ambiguous. Per the germline V gene, CDR1 is LNHNV and CDR2 is YYDKDF (reference sequence). The CDR3 has 12 residues. V was clipped by 0 bases and J by 4 bases, with 3 bases between them. The CDR3 is CATSRDSYGYTF. CDR3 coding DNA: TGTGCCACCAGCAGAGATAGCTATGGCTACACCTTC.

This clonotype was observed at least ten times. This sequence joins TRBV6-1 and TRBJ2-7; 9 bases line up with TRBD2. Germline CDR1 MNHNS, CDR2 SASEGT. Unmatched junction bases numbered 10, after V lost 5 bases and J lost 2 bases. This CDR3 has 16 residues. Here the CDR3 DNA reads TGTGCCAGCAGTCCACGGCAAGCGGGAGGTCCCTACGAGCAGTACTTC. This translates into CASSPRQAGGPYEQYF.

This clonotype was counted at least ten times. The genes are TRBV7-6 and TRBJ2-5; TRBD2 aligns across 11 bases. The trim removed 4 bases at V and 2 bases at J, leaving 12 bases unmatched. Germline CDR1 is SGHVS and CDR2 is FNYEAQ. The CDR3 covers 18 residues. This CDR3 reads CASSSLSLAGGRQETQYF. The CDR3 bases are TGTGCCAGCAGCTCCCTATCCCTAGCGGGAGGTCGACAAGAGACCCAGTACTTC.

The gene calls are TRBV6-1 and TRBJ2-1; TRBD2 matches 8 bases. The CDR3 loop spans 17 amino acids. Losses at the gene ends were 4 bases for V and 6 bases for J; bases not matched to a gene: 14. Germline values: CDR1 MNHNS, CDR2 SASEGT. The CDR3 loop is CASSALGGAGETNEQFF. DNA for the CDR3: TGTGCCAGCAGTGCGCTGGGGGGAGCGGGAGAGACCAATGAGCAGTTCTTC.

This clonotype appeared many times. The chain couples TRBV27 to TRBJ2-1; D remains ambiguous. CDR1 is MNHEY, CDR2 SMNVEV, per germline (reference sequence). This CDR3 has 13 residues. V lost 1 base, J lost 6 bases, and 7 bases lay in between. The CDR3 reads CASSLLMGNEQFF. CDR3 sequence (DNA): TGTGCCAGCAGTTTATTGATGGGCAATGAGCAGTTCTTC.

This clonotype was seen a handful of times. V gene TRBV12-3 or TRBV12-4 combines with J gene TRBJ2-7; 12 positions agree with TRBD2. V was pared by 5 bases and J by 7 bases, with 9 bases of the junction left unmatched. The CDR3 length is 15 residues. This chain's CDR3 is CASSRTSGALGEQYF. CDR3 nucleotide sequence: TGTGCCAGCAGTCGGACTAGCGGGGCATTGGGGGAGCAGTACTTC.

This clonotype occurred a few times. This chain connects TRBV9 to TRBJ2-7; TRBD1 matches 7 bases. CDR3 length: 16 residues. J was trimmed by 2 bases and V by 0 bases; bases with no gene match: 8. From germline, CDR1 is SGDLS and CDR2 YYNGEE. The CDR3 loop is CASSVGAGTETYEQYF. DNA for the CDR3: TGTGCCAGCAGCGTAGGGGCCGGGACAGAGACCTACGAGCAGTACTTC.

This clonotype was seen a few times. The genes are TRBV20-1 and TRBJ2-4; no firm D call. There are 14 residues in the CDR3. V was trimmed by 6 bases and J by 5 bases, leaving 17 bases between them. Germline CDR1 is DFQATT and CDR2 is SNEGSKA (reference sequence). CDR3: CSARSPTLENIQYF. DNA for the CDR3: TGCAGTGCCCGCTCTCCCACTCTCGAAAACATTCAGTACTTC.

This clonotype has ten or more counts. This rearrangement joins TRBV6-2 or TRBV6-3 to TRBJ2-7; possible D gene TRBD1, 6 bases. The germline V gene encodes CDR1 MNHEY and CDR2 SVGEGT. This CDR3 spans 14 amino acids. The V end was cut by 5 bases, the J end by 3 bases, with 14 bases between. The CDR3 nucleotides read TGTGCCAGCAGTGTATCGGGCAGGGGCTACGAGCAGTACTTC. Residues: CASSVSGRGYEQYF.

CDR3 bases: TGTGCCAGCTCGTCGACAGGGGCCTACGAGCAGTACTTC. It yields the protein CASSSTGAYEQYF. The rearrangement links TRBV28 to TRBJ2-7; 8 bases align to TRBD1. The V segment lost 8 bases and the J segment 2 bases; nucleotides outside the gene matches: 5. CDR1 and CDR2 from the germline V gene are MDHEN and SYDVKM. The CDR3 has 13 residues.

The rearrangement links TRBV10-3 to TRBJ2-1, with 7 bases identical to TRBD2. V shed 5 bases and J 0 bases; nucleotides not matched to a gene: 16. This CDR3 has 19 amino acids. Germline lookup yields CDR1 ENHRY and CDR2 SYGVKD. The CDR3: CAISTMGTTKRDSYNEQFF. The CDR3 region has the DNA TGTGCCATCAGTACTATGGGGACTACAAAACGTGACTCCTACAATGAGCAGTTCTTC.

In this sample, this clonotype turned up many times. The V call is TRBV7-3, the J call TRBJ2-1, with TRBD2 identical over 13 bases. The CDR3 length is 16 residues. Germline CDR1 reads SGHTA; CDR2 reads FQGTGA. The ends lost 1 base at V and 7 bases at J; junction bases unmatched: 4. CDR3 sequence reads: CASSLRTSGSPNEQFF. The CDR3 DNA reads TGTGCCAGCAGCTTAAGGACTAGCGGGAGTCCAAATGAGCAGTTCTTC.

The CDR3 loop reads CASSGLLQTETSTDTQYF. The CDR3 nucleotides read TGTGCCAGCAGCGGCCTCCTTCAGACTGAAACTAGCACAGATACGCAGTATTTT. This chain joins TRBV12-3 or TRBV12-4 and TRBJ2-3; D unclear. The CDR3 is made up of 18 amino acids. Trimming stripped 6 bases from V and 0 bases from J, with 22 bases between.

The sample holds many counts of this clonotype. CDR3 region: CASSLVGRQGAEAFF. CDR3 sequence (DNA): TGTGCCAGCAGTTTGGTAGGAAGACAGGGGGCTGAAGCTTTCTTT. This chain joins TRBV28 and TRBJ1-1; 9 bases are a match to TRBD1. J lost 6 bases, V lost 3 bases, and 8 bases had no gene match. The CDR3 loop spans 15 amino acids. Germline V gene lookup returns CDR1 MDHEN and CDR2 SYDVKM. Together with reference TRBV28 and TRBJ1-1, the CDR3 gives the full variable domain: DVKVTQSSRYLVKRTGEKVFLECVQDMDHENMFWYRQDPGLGLRLIYFSYDVKMKEKGDIPEGYSVSREKKERFSLILESASTNQTSMYLCASSLVGRQGAEAFFGQGTRLTVV.

Ten or more counts support this clonotype. V is TRBV6-9 and J is TRBJ2-3; the D gene is possibly TRBD1 (5 bases). The V and J ends lost 4 bases and 6 bases respectively, with 11 bases between them. The CDR3 is 13 amino acids. CDR1 is MNHGY and CDR2 is SVAAGI in the germline V gene. CDR3 amino acids: CASSLGLWDTQYF. The CDR3 DNA is TGTGCCAGCAGTTTGGGGCTGTGGGATACGCAGTATTTT.

With regard to this clonotype: A read error likely explains this, since a far larger clone differs by one base. The chain combines TRBV3-1 with TRBJ2-3; weak D call: TRBD2 (6 bases). Germline lookup yields CDR1 LGHDT and CDR2 YNNKEL (reference sequence). The CDR3 spans 14 residues. Deletions cut 2 bases from V and 0 bases from J, with 6 bases between. CDR3 amino acids: CASSQSGSTDTQYF. The CDR3 DNA sequence: TGTGCCAGCAGCCAAAGCGGGAGCACAGATACGCAGTATTTT.

The chain couples TRBV19 to TRBJ2-7, with D possibly being TRBD2 (6 bases). Trimming shortened V by 9 bases and J by 5 bases, and 23 bases separated the two germline ends. The CDR3 is 15 amino acids. Germline CDR1 and CDR2: LNHDA and SQIVND (reference sequence). The CDR3: CARANSGLAPDEQYF. The CDR3, as DNA: TGTGCCAGAGCCAACTCGGGACTCGCCCCAGACGAGCAGTACTTC.

The chain carries TRBV13 and TRBJ2-4; a possible D gene is TRBD2 (5 bases). The CDR3 is made up of 14 amino acids. Trimming took off 1 base at V and 13 bases at J, with 17 bases between the two ends. Looked up from germline, CDR1 is PRHDT and CDR2 is FYEKMQ (reference sequence). CDR3 nucleotides: TGTGCCAGCAGCTTAGCGGGATTAGTTAATGAGCAGTACTTC. Protein sequence: CASSLAGLVNEQYF.

This clonotype was observed many times. The chain recombines TRBV27 with TRBJ2-1; D assignment may be TRBD1 or TRBD2 (5 bases each). V was clipped by 1 base and J by 2 bases, with 18 bases between them. The germline gives CDR1 MNHEY, CDR2 SMNVEV (reference sequence). CDR3 length equals 18 residues. CDR3: CASSLYVPGLTTYNEQFF. CDR3 DNA: TGTGCCAGCAGTTTATACGTGCCGGGGCTTACTACCTACAATGAGCAGTTCTTC.

This clonotype has ten or more counts. This sequence joins TRBV11-1 and TRBJ2-7, with 10 nucleotides matching TRBD2. CDR3 length: 17 amino acids. Germline-derived CDR1 and CDR2 are SGHAT and FQDESV (reference sequence). J lost 6 bases, V lost 8 bases, and 19 bases had no gene match. CDR3 in DNA: TGTGCCAGCGGAATGCCCAGAAGCGGGAGGGCAACTAGCGAGCAGTACTTC. It translates to CASGMPRSGRATSEQYF.

The chain couples TRBV20-1 to TRBJ2-7; 7 positions agree with TRBD2. Germline values: CDR1 DFQATT, CDR2 SNEGSKA (reference sequence). With 6 bases clipped from V and 5 bases from J, the junction kept 13 bases outside the gene matches. The CDR3 sequence is 14 residues long. The CDR3 DNA reads as TGCAGTGCCCTGGGGGGGGTCGTTCTAGACGAGCAGTACTTC. Amino acids: CSALGGVVLDEQYF.

This clonotype was detected once. The chain employs TRBV4-3 and TRBJ2-3, with 7 bases identical to TRBD2. V shed 3 bases, J shed 3 bases, and the junction held 9 bases outside the gene matches. The CDR3 has 16 residues. Looked up from germline, CDR1 is LGHNA and CDR2 is YSLEER. CDR3 sequence reads: CASSQSRDGGTDTQYF. The CDR3 DNA is TGCGCCAGCAGCCAGTCCCGGGACGGGGGGACAGATACGCAGTATTTT.

This clonotype was seen ten or more times. The chain combines TRBV9 with TRBJ2-1; TRBD2 matches 7 bases. This CDR3 region has 17 residues. Germline V gene lookup returns CDR1 SGDLS and CDR2 YYNGEE. Trimming removed 3 bases from V and 0 bases from J; junction bases left unmatched: 9. The CDR3 DNA sequence: TGTGCCAGCAGCGAGGGGAGCGGGACCCTCTCCTACAATGAGCAGTTCTTC. Translation gives CASSEGSGTLSYNEQFF.

This clonotype was detected only a few times. One end of the junction varies from germline; a read error may be responsible. This chain connects TRBV6-5 to TRBJ2-5; tentatively, D is TRBD1 or TRBD2 (5 bases each). Germline CDR1 MNHEY, CDR2 SVGAGI. This CDR3 comprises 14 residues. CDR3 in amino acids: CASSYEIKGETQCF. The DNA for the CDR3 is TGTGCCAGCAGTTACGAGATCAAAGGGGAGACCCAGTGCTTC.

Many counts were recorded for this clonotype. This sequence joins TRBV7-9 and TRBJ2-1; TRBD2 matches 12 bases. The germline gives CDR1 SEHNR, CDR2 FQNEAQ (reference sequence). V was clipped by 1 base and J by 2 bases; unmatched bases: 0. The CDR3 totals 16 residues. The CDR3 region is CASSLGLAGAYNEQFF. CDR3 in DNA: TGTGCCAGCAGCTTAGGACTAGCGGGAGCCTACAATGAGCAGTTCTTC.

This rearrangement joins TRBV7-2 to TRBJ1-5; D might be TRBD1 (6 bases). CDR3 length: 15 amino acids. The ends were cut back, 4 bases at V and 6 bases at J, with 16 bases in the middle. Germline values: CDR1 SGHTA, CDR2 FQGNSA. CDR3 sequence reads: CASSSTGPLPQPQHF. CDR3 in DNA: TGTGCCAGCAGCTCTACAGGGCCGTTGCCTCAGCCCCAGCATTTT.